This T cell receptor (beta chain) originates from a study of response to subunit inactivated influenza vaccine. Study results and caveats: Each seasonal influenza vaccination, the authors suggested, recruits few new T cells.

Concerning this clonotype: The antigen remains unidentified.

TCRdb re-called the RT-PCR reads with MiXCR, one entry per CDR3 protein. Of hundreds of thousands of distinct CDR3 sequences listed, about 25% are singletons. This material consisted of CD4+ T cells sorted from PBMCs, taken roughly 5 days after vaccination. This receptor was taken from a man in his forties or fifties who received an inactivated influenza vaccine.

CDR3 in amino acids: CASRSFPEQYF. CDR3 in DNA: TGTGCCAGCAGATCATTTCCCGAGCAGTACTTC. The chain combines TRBV2 with TRBJ2-7; the D is unclear. This CDR3 region has 11 residues. Germline V gene sequence: CDR1 SNHLY, CDR2 FYNNEI. V shed 6 bases and J shed 6 bases, with 9 bases lying between them.